The TCR beta chain described here comes from a study of shared clonotypes between healthy human individuals. CDR1 is SGHTA and CDR2 is FQGTGA in the germline V gene. The CDR3 is 15 residues long. Trimming left V 1 base short and J 5 bases short, with 14 bases between. Over several immunoSEQ plates, each subset's genomic DNA was distributed in even portions. Loaded into unsorted PBMC replicate PCRs was around 300 ng DNA, some 30,000 T cell genomes. The method was immunoSEQ multiplex PCR; TCRdb's version includes in-frame clones alone and lacks a portion of them. The sample includes hundreds of thousands of clones, roughly 77% of them seen just once.

V usage is TRBV7-3 and J usage is TRBJ2-5; D may be TRBD2 (6 bases). This sequence originates from a woman aged 40-49 years in good health. Some clones in this sample may be carry-over from other donors' samples. Sequencing was carried out using PBMCs. The CDR3 sequence is CASSLIPGVPETQYF. The CDR3 bases are TGTGCCAGCAGCTTAATTCCGGGAGTTCCCGAGACCCAGTACTTC.